This TCR beta chain was observed in a study of shared clonotypes between healthy human individuals (TCRdb year 2020). At the level of the whole study: The cohort included a few men and a couple of women between 18 and 49 years of age. For each donor, CD4 naive and CD4 memory were each run on three plates, CD8 naive on two plates, and CD8 memory on one plate. The study deeply sequenced blood TCR repertoires of about 5 healthy adults to estimate repertoire size and the extent of clonotype sharing between individuals. Libraries were prepared and TCR repertoires were sequenced by different laboratories using diverse techniques, in order to increase sequencing depth and limit assay-specific biases. Each donor's leukapheresis produced roughly between roughly 0.94 and 9.5 billion PBMCs. The research as a whole found: Across four donors, around 5.4% of naive CD4, roughly 3.8% of naive CD8, approximately 2.5% of memory CD4, and approximately 0.4% of memory CD8 clonotypes were shared. The small number of donors limited the genetic and exposure-history diversity represented. Only blood was sampled, and tissue TCR repertoires likely differ from those in blood. Compared with non-shared clonotypes, clonotypes shared by all four sorted-subset donors had higher generation probabilities. Naive subsets generally had larger estimated clonotype richness than memory subsets did. Pairwise subsampling indicated that sequencing depth was expected to affect the degree of clonotype sharing among donors. Even with the large sequencing depth, rarefaction of the sorted-subset datasets indicated that sequencing was incomplete.

The germline V gene encodes CDR1 SGHTA and CDR2 FQGNSA. From its cysteine to its phenylalanine, the CDR3 spans 17 amino acids. Only the CDR3 DNA is retained, 51 bases long and in frame from the first base. Ends trimmed: V by 2 bases, J by 4 bases; bases unmatched to a gene: 10. TCR CDR3 regions were amplified from genomic DNA by multiplex PCR using the deep immunoSEQ assay. Extracted genomic DNA from each cell subset was spread evenly across all wells of several immunoSEQ 96-well plates, with each plate serving as a replicate. Each replicate PCR for sorted subsets received around 200 ng genomic DNA, equal to tens of thousands of T cell genomes. Purified libraries were quantified with a Qubit 3.0 fluorometer, sized on a Bioanalyzer 2100, and re-quantified with the KAPA Library Quantification kit. Each immunoSEQ 96-well plate was sequenced on its own single-read 150-cycle Illumina NextSeq 550 flow cell. The authors' pipeline ran thus. The immunoSEQ output contained only junctional sequences without quality scores, so filtering could not match that applied to full-length reads. Sequences were annotated with PyIR, a Python wrapper for IgBLAST v1.9, using IMGT germline references to assign V/J genes and CDR3. Reads with weak V/J assignments (E-value above 1e-6), missing CDR3, stop codons, out-of-frame junctions, or ambiguous translated residues were removed. V3J clonotypes were defined as sequences sharing an identical inferred V gene, J gene, and CDR3 amino acid sequence. To compute the percentage overlap between repertoires, the number of shared unique clonotypes was divided by the size of the smaller repertoire. Richness of each repertoire was evaluated using RTK rarefaction, the Chao1 estimator, and Recon v2.1 estimates of unobserved clonotypes. Generation probabilities were computed with OLGA for all TCRbeta clonotypes obtained by the gDNA method from a few donors. TCRdb re-hosts the immuneACCESS table, in-frame sequences only. Its copies lack some clones; in the studies checked, an unresolved V gene accounts for under half of them, and the cause for the rest is not known. That table gives V, J and clone size, and the DNA gave D and trimming. This sample has 2 million to 2.5 million clones in its table, and about nine tenths of those were observed once. The ten largest clones represent approximately 0.39% of the sample.

A remark on this clone: No cognate antigen has been identified for it. No quality values exist for individual bases; no much larger clone is one base distant.

The donors were healthy, HIV-negative adults with no recently reported acute infections or vaccinations. Every donor was a Caucasian adult living in Nashville, Tennessee, USA. Magnetic negative selection was used to enrich CD4+ T cells, after which naive cells were positively selected on CD45RA and the negative fraction became the memory subset. Blood was obtained by leukapheresis, after which PBMCs were separated by Ficoll-Histopaque density gradient centrifugation and cryopreserved in liquid nitrogen vapor phase. Analytical flow cytometry was used to check the purity and quantity of every magnetically sorted T cell population. Each sorted fraction had its genomic DNA isolated and then quantified by UV absorbance on a Nanodrop 2000c.

The TCR comes from a man between 18 and 29 years old in good health. Some clones in this sample may be carry-over from other donors' samples. Recombination joined TRBV7-2 with TRBJ1-5, with 8 bases aligning to TRBD1. Sequenced: naive CD4+ T cells from PBMCs. The cell subset or site label on this specimen signifies: CD45RA+ positively selected. In nucleotides, the sequence is TGTGCCAGCAGCTTAAGTCAGACAGGGGCAGGGAATCAGCCCCAGCATTTT. Its translation is CASSLSQTGAGNQPQHF.